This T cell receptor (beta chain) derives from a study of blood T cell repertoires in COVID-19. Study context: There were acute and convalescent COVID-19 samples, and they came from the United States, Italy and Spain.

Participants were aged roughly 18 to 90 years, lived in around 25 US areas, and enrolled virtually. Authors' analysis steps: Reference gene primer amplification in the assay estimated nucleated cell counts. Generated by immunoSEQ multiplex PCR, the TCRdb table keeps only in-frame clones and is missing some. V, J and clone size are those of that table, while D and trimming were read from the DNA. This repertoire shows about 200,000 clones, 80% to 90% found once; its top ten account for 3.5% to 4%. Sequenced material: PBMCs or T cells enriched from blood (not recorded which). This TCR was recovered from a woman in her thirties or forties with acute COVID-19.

For the CDR3, the DNA is TGCGCCAGCAGCCCCCTTGGGGGGGCGAACACCGGGGAGCTGTTTTTT. It translates to CASSPLGGANTGELFF. The V and J genes are TRBV5-1 and TRBJ2-2; 7 bases are a match to TRBD2. CDR1 SGHRS and CDR2 YFSETQ come from the germline V gene. The J segment lost 0 bases and the V segment lost 4 bases, leaving 6 bases of the junction unmatched. The CDR3 extends over 16 amino acids.